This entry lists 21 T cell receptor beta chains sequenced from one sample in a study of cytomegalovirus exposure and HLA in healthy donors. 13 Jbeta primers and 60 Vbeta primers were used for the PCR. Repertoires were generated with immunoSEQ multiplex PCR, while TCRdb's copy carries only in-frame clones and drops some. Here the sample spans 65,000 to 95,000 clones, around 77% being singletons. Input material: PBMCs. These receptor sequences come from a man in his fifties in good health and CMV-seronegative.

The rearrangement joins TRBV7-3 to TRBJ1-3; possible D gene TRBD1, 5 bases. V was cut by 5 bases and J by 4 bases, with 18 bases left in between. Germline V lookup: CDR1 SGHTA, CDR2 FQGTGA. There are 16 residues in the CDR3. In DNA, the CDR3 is TGTGCCAGCAGCCCACGGAGGGGTGCGTCCGGAAACACCATATATTTT. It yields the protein CASSPRRGASGNTIYF.

The CDR3 spells CASRRQGTEKLFF. As DNA, the CDR3 is TGTGCCAGCAGAAGACAGGGTACTGAAAAACTGTTTTTT. The chain is built from TRBV27 and TRBJ1-4; 7 positions match TRBD1. V gave up 6 bases and J gave up 7 bases; unmatched junction bases: 5. The CDR3 has 13 amino acids. The germline V gene has CDR1 MNHEY and CDR2 SMNVEV (reference sequence).

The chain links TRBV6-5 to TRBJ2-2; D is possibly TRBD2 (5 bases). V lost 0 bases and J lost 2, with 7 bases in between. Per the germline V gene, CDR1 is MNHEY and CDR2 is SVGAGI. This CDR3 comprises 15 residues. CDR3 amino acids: CASSYSGVNTGELFF. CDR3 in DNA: TGTGCCAGCAGTTACTCCGGGGTCAACACCGGGGAGCTGTTTTTT.

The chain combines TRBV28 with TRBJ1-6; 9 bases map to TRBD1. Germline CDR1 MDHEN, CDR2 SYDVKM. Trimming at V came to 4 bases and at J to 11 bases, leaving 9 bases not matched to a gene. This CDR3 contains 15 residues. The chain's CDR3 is CASSSSGTGLTPLHF. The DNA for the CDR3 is TGTGCCAGCAGTTCATCCGGGACAGGGCTGACACCCCTCCACTTT.

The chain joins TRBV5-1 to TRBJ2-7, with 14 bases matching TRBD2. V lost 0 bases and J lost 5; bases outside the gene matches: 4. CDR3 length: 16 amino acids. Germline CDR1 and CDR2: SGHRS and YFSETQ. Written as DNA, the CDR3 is TGCGCCAGCAGCTTGGTTGGGACTAGCGGGGGCGACGAGCAGTACTTC. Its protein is CASSLVGTSGGDEQYF.

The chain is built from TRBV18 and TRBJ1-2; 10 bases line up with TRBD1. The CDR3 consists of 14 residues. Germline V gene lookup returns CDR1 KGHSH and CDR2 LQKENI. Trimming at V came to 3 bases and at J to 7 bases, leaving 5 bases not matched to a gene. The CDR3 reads CASSPAGQGSGYTF. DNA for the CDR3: TGTGCCAGCTCACCGGCGGGACAGGGGAGTGGCTACACCTTC.

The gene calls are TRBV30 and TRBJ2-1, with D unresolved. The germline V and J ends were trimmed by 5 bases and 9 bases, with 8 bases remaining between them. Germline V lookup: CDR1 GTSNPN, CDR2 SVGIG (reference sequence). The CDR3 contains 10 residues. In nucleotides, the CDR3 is TGTGCCTGGCTAAGTGGTGAGCAGTTCTTC. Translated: CAWLSGEQFF.

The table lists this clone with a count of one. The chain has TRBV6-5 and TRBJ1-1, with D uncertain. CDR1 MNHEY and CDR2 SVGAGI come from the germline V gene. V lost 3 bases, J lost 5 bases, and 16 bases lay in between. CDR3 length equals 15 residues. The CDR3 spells CASSYEGPLGTEAFF. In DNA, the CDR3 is TGTGCCAGCAGTTATGAAGGCCCCCTCGGGACTGAAGCTTTCTTT.

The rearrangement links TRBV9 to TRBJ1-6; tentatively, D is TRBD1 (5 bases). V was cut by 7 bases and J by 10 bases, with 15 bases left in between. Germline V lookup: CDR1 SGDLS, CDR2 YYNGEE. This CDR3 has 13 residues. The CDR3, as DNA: TGTGCCAGCGGGGGGGGAAGGGACTCACCCCTCCACTTT. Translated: CASGGGRDSPLHF.

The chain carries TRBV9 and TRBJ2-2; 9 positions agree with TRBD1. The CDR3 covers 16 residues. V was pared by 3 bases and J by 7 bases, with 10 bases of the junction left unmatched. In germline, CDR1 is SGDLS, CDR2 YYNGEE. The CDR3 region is CASSAVPGQGNGELFF. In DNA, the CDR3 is TGTGCCAGCAGCGCAGTTCCGGGACAGGGTAACGGGGAGCTGTTTTTT.

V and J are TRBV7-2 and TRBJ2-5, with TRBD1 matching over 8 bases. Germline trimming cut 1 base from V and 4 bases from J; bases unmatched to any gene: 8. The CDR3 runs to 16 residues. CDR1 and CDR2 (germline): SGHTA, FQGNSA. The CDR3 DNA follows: TGTGCCAGCAGCTTAGGGAACAGGGGGACCCCAGAGACCCAGTACTTC. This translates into CASSLGNRGTPETQYF.

The CDR3 nucleotides are TGCGCCAGCAGCGGGCAGCAGGGGGCAACTGAAGCTTTCTTT. Encoded protein: CASSGQQGATEAFF. The chain couples TRBV5-1 to TRBJ1-1; 8 nucleotides agree with TRBD1. V gave up 4 bases and J gave up 5 bases; unmatched junction bases: 7. The germline gives CDR1 SGHRS, CDR2 YFSETQ. This CDR3 contains 14 residues.

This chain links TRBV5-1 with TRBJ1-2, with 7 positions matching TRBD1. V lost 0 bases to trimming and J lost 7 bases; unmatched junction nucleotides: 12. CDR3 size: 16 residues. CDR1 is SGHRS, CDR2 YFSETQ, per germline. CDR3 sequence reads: CASSLDRAQGVAGYTF. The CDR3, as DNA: TGCGCCAGCAGCTTGGATCGGGCCCAGGGGGTTGCTGGCTACACCTTC.

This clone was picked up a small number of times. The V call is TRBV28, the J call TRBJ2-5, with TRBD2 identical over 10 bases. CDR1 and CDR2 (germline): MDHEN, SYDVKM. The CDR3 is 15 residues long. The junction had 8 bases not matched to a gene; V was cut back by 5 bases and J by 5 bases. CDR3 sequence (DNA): TGTGCCAGCAGTCCCGGGACTAGCGCTTGGGAGACCCAGTACTTC. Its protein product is CASSPGTSAWETQYF.

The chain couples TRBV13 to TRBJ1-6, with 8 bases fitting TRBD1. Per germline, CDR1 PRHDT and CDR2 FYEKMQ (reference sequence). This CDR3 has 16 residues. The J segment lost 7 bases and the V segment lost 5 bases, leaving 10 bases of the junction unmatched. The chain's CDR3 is CASSVRTGNSNSPLHF. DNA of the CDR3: TGTGCCAGCAGCGTCAGGACAGGGAACTCAAATTCACCCCTCCACTTT.

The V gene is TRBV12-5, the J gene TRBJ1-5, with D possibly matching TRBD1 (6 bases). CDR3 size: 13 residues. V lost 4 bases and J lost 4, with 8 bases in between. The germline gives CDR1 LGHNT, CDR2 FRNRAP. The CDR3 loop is CASGSRGNQPQHF. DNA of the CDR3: TGTGCTAGTGGTTCCAGGGGTAATCAGCCCCAGCATTTT.

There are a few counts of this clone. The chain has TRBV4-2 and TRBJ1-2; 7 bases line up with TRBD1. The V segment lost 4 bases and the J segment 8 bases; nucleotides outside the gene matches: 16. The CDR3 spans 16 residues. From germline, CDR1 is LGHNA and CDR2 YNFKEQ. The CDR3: CASSPRTGEPTGGYTF. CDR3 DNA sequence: TGTGCCAGCAGCCCCAGAACAGGGGAACCCACGGGCGGCTACACCTTC.

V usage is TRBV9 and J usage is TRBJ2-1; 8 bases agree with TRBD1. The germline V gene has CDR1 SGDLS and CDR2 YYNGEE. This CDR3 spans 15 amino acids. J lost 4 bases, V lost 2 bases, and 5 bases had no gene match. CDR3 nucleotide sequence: TGTGCCAGCAGCGTTGGACAGGGACTTTACAATGAGCAGTTCTTC. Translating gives CASSVGQGLYNEQFF.

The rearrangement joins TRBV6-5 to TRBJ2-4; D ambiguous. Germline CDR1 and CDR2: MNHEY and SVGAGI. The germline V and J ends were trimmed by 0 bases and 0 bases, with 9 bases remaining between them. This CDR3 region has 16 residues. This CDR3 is CASSYSRSLAKNIQYF. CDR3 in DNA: TGTGCCAGCAGTTACTCGCGATCCTTAGCCAAAAACATTCAGTACTTC.

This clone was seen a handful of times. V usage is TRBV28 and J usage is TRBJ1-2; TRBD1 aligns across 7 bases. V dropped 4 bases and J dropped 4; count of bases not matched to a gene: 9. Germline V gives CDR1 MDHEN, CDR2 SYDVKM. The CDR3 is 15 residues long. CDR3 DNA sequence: TGTGCCAGCAGTTATCCGGGACAGTTGTTCTATGGCTACACCTTC. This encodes CASSYPGQLFYGYTF.

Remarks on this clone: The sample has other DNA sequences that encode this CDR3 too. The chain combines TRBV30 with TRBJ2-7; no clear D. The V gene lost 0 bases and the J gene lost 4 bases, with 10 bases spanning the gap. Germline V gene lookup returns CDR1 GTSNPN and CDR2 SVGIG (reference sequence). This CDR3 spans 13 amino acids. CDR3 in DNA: TGTGCCTGGAGTGTGGGCTCCTCTTACGAGCAGTACTTC. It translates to CAWSVGSSYEQYF.